A single sample gave rise to the 27 T cell receptor beta chains below, sequenced in a study of blood T cells in healthy people across ages. A J-beta primer mix and a sample-barcoded 5' primer were used in a second PCR of about 6 to 12 cycles. TCRdb passed the 5' RACE reads through MiXCR, listing each CDR3 protein once. Among more than 800,000 distinct CDR3 sequences listed, about 30% were seen once. Sequencing was performed on blood. These receptors were obtained from a woman older than 75 in good health.

This clonotype was observed a few times. The V gene is TRBV2, the J gene TRBJ1-4, with TRBD1 matching over 8 bases. CDR1 and CDR2 (germline): SNHLY, FYNNEI. The CDR3 runs to 16 residues. Trimming removed 0 bases from V and 7 bases from J; junction bases left unmatched: 7. DNA for the CDR3: TGTGCCAGCAGTGAAGCGACAGGGGTCTTGGTTGAAAAACTGTTTTTT. Amino acids: CASSEATGVLVEKLFF.

The chain employs TRBV15 and TRBJ2-3; 11 bases align to TRBD2. CDR3 length: 17 residues. Germline CDR1 and CDR2: LNHNV and YYDKDF (reference sequence). V shed 5 bases and J 7 bases; nucleotides not matched to a gene: 14. As DNA, the CDR3 is TGTGCCACCAGCCCTCTTTTTAGCGGGGGGGTCAAAAATACGCAGTATTTT. Translating gives CATSPLFSGGVKNTQYF.

This clonotype was observed at least ten times. This sequence joins TRBV11-2 and TRBJ2-4, with D perhaps matching TRBD2 (6 bases). Per germline, CDR1 SGHAT and CDR2 FQNNGV. This CDR3 is 16 amino acids long. Trimming cost V 2 bases and J 13 bases, with 24 bases left between them. The CDR3 sequence is CASSLSASDPRREQYF. CDR3 nucleotide sequence: TGTGCCAGCAGCTTATCCGCGTCGGACCCCAGGAGGGAGCAGTACTTC.

The J gene is TRBJ2-4, the V gene TRBV7-2, with D possibly matching TRBD1 (5 bases). Germline V gives CDR1 SGHTA, CDR2 FQGNSA. V dropped 1 base and J dropped 1 base, with 8 bases sitting between them. The CDR3 covers 15 residues. CDR3 sequence: CASSLGAGAKNIQYF. The CDR3 region has the DNA TGTGCCAGCAGCTTAGGTGCAGGGGCCAAAAACATTCAGTACTTC.

This clonotype was observed at least ten times. This chain links TRBV6-6 with TRBJ1-5; a possible D gene is TRBD1 (5 bases). The CDR3 has 14 amino acids. Trimming took off 4 bases at V and 4 bases at J, with 11 bases between the two ends. The germline CDR1 and CDR2 sequences are MNHNY and SVGAGI (reference sequence). Written as DNA, the CDR3 is TGTGCCAGCAGTTTCTCTGACAGTAATCAGCCCCAGCATTTT. This translates into CASSFSDSNQPQHF.

This clonotype was seen at least ten times. The chain carries TRBV9 and TRBJ2-7, with 8 bases matching TRBD1. The V gene's germline CDR1 is SGDLS and CDR2 YYNGEE. Trimming at V came to 0 bases and at J to 6 bases, leaving 5 bases not matched to a gene. The CDR3 loop spans 14 amino acids. The CDR3 DNA follows: TGTGCCAGCAGCGTAGAGGGTACAGGGGGCGAGCAGTACTTC. Translation gives CASSVEGTGGEQYF.

Concerning this clonotype itself: This may be a read error, as it is one base from a much larger clone. The DNA of the CDR3 is TGTGCCAGCACCAGACAGGGGGCGCTGACAGATACGCAGTATTTT. Protein sequence: CASTRQGALTDTQYF. This sequence joins TRBV12-3 or TRBV12-4 and TRBJ2-3; 10 nucleotides line up with TRBD1. CDR3 length: 15 residues. V lost 7 bases to trimming and J lost 3 bases; unmatched junction nucleotides: 7.

Of note for this clonotype: Possible read error: a much larger clone is one base away. This chain connects TRBV9 to TRBJ2-3; D gene unclear. Germline V gives CDR1 SGDLS, CDR2 YYNGEE. The CDR3 sequence is 15 residues long. CDR3: CACSLSRLRTDTQYF. The CDR3 nucleotides are TGTGCCTGCAGCCTGAGTCGACTCCGCACAGATACGCAGTATTTT.

This clonotype occurred many times. This chain connects TRBV7-9 to TRBJ2-1; D might be TRBD1 (6 bases). With 2 bases removed from V and 5 bases from J, the gap between germline ends came to 10 bases. CDR3 length equals 14 residues. CDR1 is SEHNR, CDR2 FQNEAQ, per germline (reference sequence). The CDR3 DNA sequence: TGTGCCAGCAGCTTATCAGGGGCTCACAATGAGCAGTTCTTC. Protein product: CASSLSGAHNEQFF.

This clonotype occurred many times. The rearrangement uses TRBV10-3 and TRBJ2-7; 8 bases match TRBD1. Trimming removed 10 bases from V and 7 bases from J; junction bases left unmatched: 15. CDR3 length: 14 residues. Germline-derived CDR1 and CDR2 are ENHRY and SYGVKD. Here the CDR3 DNA reads TGTGCCAGCGGGACAGGCAGCGTGTCCTTAGAGCAGTACTTC. Amino acids: CASGTGSVSLEQYF.

This clonotype occurred many times. For the CDR3, the DNA is TGTGCCAGCAGCAGGGGCAGGGTTGGCACAGATACGCAGTATTTT. Protein sequence: CASSRGRVGTDTQYF. The chain links TRBV21-1 to TRBJ2-3; TRBD1 was called by the table and not checked on the DNA. TRBV21-1 counts as a pseudogene. CDR3 length equals 15 residues.

This clonotype was observed a handful of times. The rearrangement joins TRBV3-1 to TRBJ1-2; D call uncertain. The CDR3 spans 14 residues. Trimming pared 1 base from V and 4 bases from J, leaving 10 bases between. The germline V gene has CDR1 LGHDT and CDR2 YNNKEL (reference sequence). The CDR3 here is CASSQGSRRYGYTF. CDR3 sequence (DNA): TGTGCCAGCAGCCAAGGGTCCCGTCGCTATGGCTACACCTTC.

V gene TRBV12-3 or TRBV12-4 combines with J gene TRBJ2-3; 7 bases fit TRBD2. V dropped 6 bases and J dropped 9; count of bases not matched to a gene: 6. The CDR3 consists of 12 residues. The CDR3, as DNA: TGTGCCAGCAGCCTAGCGACTAGCACGCAGTATTTT. Its protein product is CASSLATSTQYF.

This clonotype was recorded a few times. Possible read error: a much larger clone is one base away. V usage is TRBV7-9 and J usage is TRBJ1-2, with 8 bases that match TRBD1. CDR1 and CDR2 from the germline V gene are SEHNR and FQNEAQ (reference sequence). CDR3 length equals 16 residues. CDR3 loop: CANSLAPDRGGYGYTF. The CDR3 nucleotides are TGTGCCAACAGCTTAGCCCCAGACAGGGGCGGTTATGGCTACACCTTC.

This clonotype has only one observation. One end of the junction does not line up with germline, which may come from a read error. The CDR3 sequence: CASRARGGRGNEQVF. DNA for the CDR3: TGCGCCAGCAGAGCCCGGGGGGGCCGGGGCAATGAGCAGGTCTTC. The genes are TRBV10-2 and TRBJ2-1; 8 bases align to TRBD2. The CDR3 consists of 15 residues. Per germline, CDR1 WSHSY and CDR2 SAAADI.

This clonotype was recorded many times. The gene calls are TRBV7-6 and TRBJ2-1; 8 nucleotides agree with TRBD1. Germline V gene data show CDR1 as SGHVS and CDR2 as FNYEAQ. The length of the CDR3 is 15 residues. The ends lost 2 bases at V and 2 bases at J; junction bases unmatched: 2. The CDR3 spells CASSLQTGAYNEQFF. The CDR3 DNA is TGTGCCAGCAGCTTACAGACAGGGGCCTACAATGAGCAGTTCTTC. Full variable domain (rest looked up from reference TRBV7-6 and TRBJ2-1): GAGVSQSPRYKVTKRGQDVALRCDPISGHVSLYWYRQALGQGPEFLTYFNYEAQQDKSGLPNDRFSAERPEGSISTLTIQRTEQRDSAMYRCASSLQTGAYNEQFFGPGTRLTVL.

This clonotype was seen at least ten times. The rearrangement uses TRBV5-1 and TRBJ2-3; maybe TRBD2 (5 bases). The CDR3 spans 16 residues. Trimming removed 2 bases at V and 0 bases at J, with 13 bases between. The germline V gene encodes CDR1 SGHRS and CDR2 YFSETQ. The CDR3 bases are TGCGCCAGCAGCTTTCGGGGTCACGCTAGCACAGATACGCAGTATTTT. Protein: CASSFRGHASTDTQYF.

This clonotype was observed a few times. The rearrangement uses TRBV6-6 and TRBJ1-2; D unclear. Looked up from germline, CDR1 is MNHNY and CDR2 is SVGAGI (reference sequence). There are 14 residues in the CDR3. V was cut by 2 bases and J by 7 bases, with 14 bases left in between. CDR3 region: CASSYVGGVPGYTF. The CDR3 nucleotides read TGTGCCAGCAGTTACGTCGGCGGGGTGCCTGGCTACACCTTC.

In its sample, this clonotype was seen many times. A junction end diverges from the germline sequence, so it may reflect a read error. DNA for the CDR3: TGTGCCAGCAGCCCCGGACCGACAGATACGCAGTATTTT. This translates into CASSPGPTDTQYF. The chain carries TRBV5-1 and TRBJ2-3; D is unclear. CDR3 length: 13 amino acids. Germline V lookup: CDR1 SGHRS, CDR2 YFSETQ.

This clonotype occurred many times. This rearrangement joins TRBV5-1 to TRBJ2-5; 8 bases match TRBD1. This CDR3 spans 15 amino acids. V dropped 0 bases and J dropped 5; count of bases not matched to a gene: 6. The germline V gene has CDR1 SGHRS and CDR2 YFSETQ. For the CDR3, the DNA is TGCGCCAGCAGCTTGGGATGGACAGGGAGGGAGACCCAGTACTTC. This codes for CASSLGWTGRETQYF.

This sequence joins TRBV18 and TRBJ2-3; D remains unclear. The germline V gene has CDR1 KGHSH and CDR2 LQKENI. This CDR3 has 14 amino acids. Trimming stripped 3 bases from V and 5 bases from J, with 12 bases between. For the CDR3, the DNA is TGTGCCAGCTCACCGGATCTGGGGATAGATACGCAGTATTTT. Translated, it gives CASSPDLGIDTQYF.

This clonotype showed up just a few times. The chain combines TRBV5-6 with TRBJ2-3; D unresolved. CDR3 size: 13 residues. CDR1 and CDR2 from the germline V gene are SGHDT and YYEEEE. Between the trimmed V and J ends, which lost 4 bases and 4 bases, there was a span of 10 bases. The CDR3 bases are TGTGCCAGCAGCCCCCGGGTCCCAGATACGCAGTATTTT. Encoded protein: CASSPRVPDTQYF.

The chain employs TRBV10-3 and TRBJ2-1, with 8 positions matching TRBD2. The CDR3 has 15 amino acids. Germline assignment: CDR1 ENHRY and CDR2 SYGVKD. Losses at the gene ends were 0 bases for V and 9 bases for J; bases not matched to a gene: 7. The CDR3 loop reads CAISESILAGREQFF. CDR3 in DNA: TGTGCCATCAGTGAGTCGATATTAGCGGGGCGTGAGCAGTTCTTC.

This clonotype was seen at least ten times. V and J are TRBV20-1 and TRBJ2-1; 10 bases fit TRBD2. Germline-derived CDR1 and CDR2 are DFQATT and SNEGSKA (reference sequence). CDR3 length equals 18 residues. Trimming removed 2 bases from V and 0 bases from J; junction bases left unmatched: 10. The CDR3 DNA follows: TGCAGTGCTAGACCGGGACTAGCGCCATCCGGCTCCTACAATGAGCAGTTCTTC. Translated, it gives CSARPGLAPSGSYNEQFF.

The gene calls are TRBV6-1 and TRBJ2-1; TRBD1 agrees at 7 bases. The germline V gene encodes CDR1 MNHNS and CDR2 SASEGT. The V segment lost 4 bases and the J segment 2 bases; nucleotides outside the gene matches: 2. The CDR3 loop spans 14 amino acids. The CDR3 bases are TGTGCCAGCAGTGTGACAGGGCCCTACAATGAGCAGTTCTTC. Protein: CASSVTGPYNEQFF.

On this clonotype: A much larger clone lies one base from this, so it may be a read error. This chain uses TRBV6-1 with TRBJ1-2, with 8 nucleotides matching TRBD1. CDR1 and CDR2 (germline): MNHNS, SASEGT. The CDR3 spans 15 residues. V trimming: 8 bases; J trimming: 5 bases; junction bases outside the gene matches: 13. CDR3 protein: CASCANRDRTYGYTF. In nucleotides, the CDR3 is TGTGCCAGCTGTGCCAACCGGGACAGGACTTATGGCTACACCTTC.

This clonotype was recorded a few times. The chain joins TRBV18 to TRBJ2-1; TRBD2 matches at 9 bases. In germline, CDR1 is KGHSH, CDR2 LQKENI. This CDR3 is built from 12 residues. With 2 bases clipped from V and 15 bases from J, the junction kept 5 bases outside the gene matches. The chain's CDR3 is CASSPGGGAPFF. CDR3 sequence (DNA): TGTGCCAGCTCACCAGGCGGGGGGGCCCCGTTCTTC.